A selection of T cell receptor beta chains follows, all from one sample in a study of CXCR3-negative and CXCR3-positive naive CD8 T cells. TCRdb derives one entry per CDR3 protein from the 5' RACE reads, leaving out DNA. This sample contains around 52,000 distinct CDR3 sequences. Sequenced material: memory CD8+ T cells from blood. The receptors come from a human donor in good health. Some clones in this sample may be carry-over from other donors' samples. The CDR3 runs from the conserved cysteine through the conserved F or W.

len,v_gene,j_gene,CDR3aa
16,TRBV7-9,TRBJ2-2,CASSHPAGTNTGELFF
15,TRBV7-9,TRBJ2-1,CASSEGLAGNNEQFF
17,TRBV12-3/TRBV12-4,TRBJ1-1,CASSFRTGGLGDTEAFF
15,TRBV12-3/TRBV12-4,TRBJ2-1,CASSKTGEPYNEQFF
15,TRBV12-3/TRBV12-4,TRBJ2-5,CASSIIAGAGKTQYF
14,TRBV5-1,TRBJ1-2,CASSGSHGDYGYTF
14,TRBV7-9,TRBJ2-3,CASSLFEHTDTQYF
19,TRBV15,TRBJ2-2,CATSSPPGTNYLRPGELFF
14,TRBV20-1,TRBJ2-7,CSARLGDAWSEQYF
13,TRBV10-3,TRBJ2-1,CAIYVSAGNEQFF
13,TRBV27,TRBJ2-1,CPSSQIKRNEQFF
16,TRBV28,TRBJ2-3,CASSPPTGVQRDTQYF
13,TRBV11-2,TRBJ2-7,CASSLTRGNEQYF
13,TRBV7-9,TRBJ2-2,CASRKVVSGELFF
15,TRBV29-1,TRBJ2-3,CSVEIAGGHTDTQYF
14,TRBV27,TRBJ2-2,CASSLRGNTGELFF
13,TRBV2,TRBJ1-1,CASSDPGDTEAFF
17,TRBV3-1,TRBJ1-2,CASSQDYGAGDDYGYTF
15,TRBV29-1,TRBJ2-1,CSAPLRGASSNEQFF
15,TRBV4-1,TRBJ2-1,CASSQTPGGDNEQFF
12,TRBV5-5,TRBJ2-7,CASRGQSYEQYF
13,TRBV20-1,TRBJ2-7,CSARGGGDYEQYF
14,TRBV29-1,TRBJ2-1,CSVNGGGAVDEQFF
16,TRBV13,TRBJ2-7,CASSSTESTSSYEQYF
16,TRBV4-3,TRBJ2-1,CASSQLTGGSYNEQFF
11,TRBV7-9,TRBJ1-1,CASSLLSGAFF
17,TRBV7-9,TRBJ2-7,CASSLTPGLGFDYEQYF
14,TRBV29-1,TRBJ1-1,CSVALLQGAPEAFF
16,TRBV15,TRBJ1-5,CATSRDFGGGGQPQHF
14,TRBV12-3/TRBV12-4,TRBJ1-2,CASSLSGTLWGYTF
15,TRBV19,TRBJ2-2,CASSSRGQNTGELFF
14,TRBV20-1,TRBJ2-7,CSETELPDSYEQYF
18,TRBV20-1,TRBJ2-5,CSARGDPGTSGIQETQYF
18,TRBV29-1,TRBJ2-7,CSVELSTTSYTFGYEQYF
13,TRBV18,TRBJ1-1,CASSLQGSTEAFF
15,TRBV14,TRBJ2-7,CASSQGLGLAYEQYF
19,TRBV12-2,TRBJ1-2,CASRLIIVVPQGRSYGYIF
18,TRBV11-2,TRBJ2-3,CASSSLAIMGLGTDTQYF
15,TRBV6-2/TRBV6-3,TRBJ2-5,CASSSNPRGQETQYF
15,TRBV4-2,TRBJ2-3,CASSQAQGDTDTQYF
16,TRBV7-6,TRBJ2-5,CASSPQRLGAGETQYF